This T cell receptor (beta chain) came from a study of blood T cell repertoires in COVID-19. Study-wide background: The study drew acute and convalescent COVID-19 samples from the United States, Italy and Spain. Sample material is recorded as cDNA or gDNA derived from T cells, B-cell-depleted T cells, or PBMCs.

Per the original data handling: Amplifying reference gene primers gave estimates of nucleated cell counts. Profiled with immunoSEQ multiplex PCR; TCRdb holds only in-frame clones, not every one. D and trimming come from the DNA, and the V and J calls and clone size come from that table. The table has about 170,000 clones, approximately 90% seen once; the top ten hold 2% to 2.5%. Trimming took 1 base from V and 7 from J; bases not matched to a gene: 6. The germline V gene encodes CDR1 GTSNPN and CDR2 SVGIG (reference sequence). This CDR3 contains 14 residues. The chain recombines TRBV30 with TRBJ1-4, with TRBD1 identical over 7 bases. Sequencing was performed on peripheral blood. This clonotype originated in a man aged 50 to 59 who had recovered from COVID-19. CDR3 amino acids: CAWSEGALGEKLFF. Here the CDR3 DNA reads TGTGCCTGGAGTGAGGGGGCCCTCGGTGAAAAACTGTTTTTT.